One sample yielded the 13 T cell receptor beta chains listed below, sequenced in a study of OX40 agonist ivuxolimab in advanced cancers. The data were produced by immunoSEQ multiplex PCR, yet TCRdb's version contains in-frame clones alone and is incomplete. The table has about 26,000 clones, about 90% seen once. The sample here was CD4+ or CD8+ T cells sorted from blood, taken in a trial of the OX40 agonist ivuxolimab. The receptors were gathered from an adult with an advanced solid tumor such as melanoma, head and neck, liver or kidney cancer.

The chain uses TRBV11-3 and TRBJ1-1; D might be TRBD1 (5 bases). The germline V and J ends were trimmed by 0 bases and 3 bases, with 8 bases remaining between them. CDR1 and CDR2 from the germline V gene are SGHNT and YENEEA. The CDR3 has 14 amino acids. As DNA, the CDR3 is TGTGCCAGCAGCTTAGACGGGACCTACACTGAAGCTTTCTTT. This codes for CASSLDGTYTEAFF.

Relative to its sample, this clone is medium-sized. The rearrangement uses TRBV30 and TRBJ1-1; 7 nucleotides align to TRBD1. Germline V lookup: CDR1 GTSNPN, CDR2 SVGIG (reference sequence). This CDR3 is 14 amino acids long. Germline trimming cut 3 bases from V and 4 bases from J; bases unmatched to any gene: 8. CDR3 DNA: TGTGCCTGGAGAGCCCCGACAGGGAGCACTGAAGCTTTCTTT. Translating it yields CAWRAPTGSTEAFF. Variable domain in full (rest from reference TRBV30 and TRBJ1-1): SQTIHQWPATLVQPVGSPLSLECTVEGTSNPNLYWYRQAAGRGLQLLFYSVGIGQISSEVPQNLSASRPQDRQFILSSKKLLLSDSGFYLCAWRAPTGSTEAFFGQGTRLTVV.

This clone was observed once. The CDR3 DNA sequence: TGTGCCAGCAGCGCACCCGGGACAGGGCTTGAGAACACTGAAGCTTTCTTT. Translating gives CASSAPGTGLENTEAFF. The chain combines TRBV21-1 with TRBJ1-1; the D segment call TRBD1 is taken from the table without a DNA check. TRBV21-1 constitutes a pseudogene. This CDR3 region has 17 residues.

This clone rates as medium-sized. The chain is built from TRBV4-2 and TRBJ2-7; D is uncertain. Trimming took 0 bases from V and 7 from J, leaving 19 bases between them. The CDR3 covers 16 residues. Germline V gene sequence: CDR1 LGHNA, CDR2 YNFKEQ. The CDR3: CASSQEHSAPIWEQYF. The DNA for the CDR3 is TGTGCCAGCAGCCAAGAGCATTCAGCCCCCATCTGGGAGCAGTACTTC.

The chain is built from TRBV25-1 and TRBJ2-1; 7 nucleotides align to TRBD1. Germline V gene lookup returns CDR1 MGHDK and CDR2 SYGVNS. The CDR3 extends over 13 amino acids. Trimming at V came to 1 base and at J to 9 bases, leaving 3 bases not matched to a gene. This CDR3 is CASSEFQGVEQFF. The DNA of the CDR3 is TGTGCCAGCAGTGAATTCCAGGGGGTTGAGCAGTTCTTC. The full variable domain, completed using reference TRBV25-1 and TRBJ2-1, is EADIYQTPRYLVIGTGKKITLECSQTMGHDKMYWYQQDPGMELHLIHYSYGVNSTEKGDLSSESTVSRIRTEHFPLTLESARPSHTSQYLCASSEFQGVEQFFGPGTRLTVL.

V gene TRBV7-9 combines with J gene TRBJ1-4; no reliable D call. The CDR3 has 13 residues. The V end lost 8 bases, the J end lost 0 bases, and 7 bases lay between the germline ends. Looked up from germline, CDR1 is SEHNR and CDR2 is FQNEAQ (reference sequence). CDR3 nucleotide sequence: TGTGCCAGCTCCAGTCCAACTAATGAAAAACTGTTTTTT. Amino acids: CASSSPTNEKLFF.

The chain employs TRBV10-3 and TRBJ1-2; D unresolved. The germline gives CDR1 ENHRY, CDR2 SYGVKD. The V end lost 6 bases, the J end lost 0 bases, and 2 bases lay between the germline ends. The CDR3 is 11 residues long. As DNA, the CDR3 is TGTGCCATCAGAGCTAACTATGGCTACACCTTC. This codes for CAIRANYGYTF.

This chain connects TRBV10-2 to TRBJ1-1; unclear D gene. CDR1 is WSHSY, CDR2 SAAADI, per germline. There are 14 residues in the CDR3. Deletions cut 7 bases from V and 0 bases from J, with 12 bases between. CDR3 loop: CASTQQPLNTEAFF. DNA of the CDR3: TGCGCCAGCACTCAACAGCCTTTGAACACTGAAGCTTTCTTT.

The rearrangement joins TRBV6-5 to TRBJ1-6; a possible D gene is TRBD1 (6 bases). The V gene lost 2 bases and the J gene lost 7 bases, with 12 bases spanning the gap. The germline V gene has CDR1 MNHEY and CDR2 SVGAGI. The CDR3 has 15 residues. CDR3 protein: CASSYGTQDNSPLHF. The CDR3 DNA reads TGTGCCAGCAGTTACGGGACACAAGACAATTCACCCCTCCACTTT.

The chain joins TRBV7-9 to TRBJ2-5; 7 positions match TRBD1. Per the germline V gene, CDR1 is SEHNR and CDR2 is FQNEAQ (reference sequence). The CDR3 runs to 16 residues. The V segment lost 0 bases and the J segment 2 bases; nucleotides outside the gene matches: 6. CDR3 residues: CASSLASGGEQETQYF. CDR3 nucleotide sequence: TGTGCCAGCAGCTTAGCGTCAGGGGGAGAACAAGAGACCCAGTACTTC.

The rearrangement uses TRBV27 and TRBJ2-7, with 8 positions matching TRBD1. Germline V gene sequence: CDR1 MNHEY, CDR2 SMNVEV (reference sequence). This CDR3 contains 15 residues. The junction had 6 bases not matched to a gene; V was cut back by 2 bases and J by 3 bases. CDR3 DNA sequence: TGTGCCAGCAGTTTAACCGGGACAGGTTTCTACGAGCAGTACTTC. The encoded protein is CASSLTGTGFYEQYF.

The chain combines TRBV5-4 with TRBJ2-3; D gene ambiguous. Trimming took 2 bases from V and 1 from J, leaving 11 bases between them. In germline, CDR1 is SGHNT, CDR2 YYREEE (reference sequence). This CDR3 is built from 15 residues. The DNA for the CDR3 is TGTGCCAGCAGCTTATCGTCTCTCGGCACAGATACGCAGTATTTT. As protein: CASSLSSLGTDTQYF.

The CDR3 reads CASSPILDRGLETQYF. CDR3 nucleotides: TGTGCCAGCAGTCCAATCCTGGACAGGGGGCTAGAGACCCAGTACTTC. The chain carries TRBV27 and TRBJ2-5, with 11 bases fitting TRBD1. The CDR3 is 16 amino acids. CDR1 and CDR2 from the germline V gene are MNHEY and SMNVEV (reference sequence). Unmatched junction bases numbered 9, after V lost 5 bases and J lost 4 bases.